The 32 T cell receptor beta chains in this list originate from one sample, sequenced in a study of blood T cell repertoires in COVID-19. Sequencing was performed with immunoSEQ multiplex PCR; in TCRdb, only in-frame clones are kept and a portion is missing. Counted here are approximately 76,000 clones, around three quarters occurring once; the ten biggest clones make up less than 40%. What was sequenced was peripheral blood. Source of these receptors: an older woman with acute or convalescent COVID-19.

This clone was seen only a few times. The CDR3 region has the DNA TGTGCCAGCAGCTTAGCCCTCCGACGGACAGCCGAGCAGTACTTC. Amino acid sequence: CASSLALRRTAEQYF. The chain combines TRBV11-2 with TRBJ2-7, with TRBD1 as a possible D gene (6 bases). The length of the CDR3 is 15 residues. Between the trimmed V and J ends, which lost 1 base and 6 bases, there was a span of 16 bases. Germline CDR1 is SGHAT and CDR2 is FQNNGV.

The chain has TRBV27 and TRBJ2-3; TRBD1 agrees at 9 bases. Germline values: CDR1 MNHEY, CDR2 SMNVEV (reference sequence). The CDR3 runs to 15 residues. Trimming took 6 bases from V and 3 from J; bases not matched to a gene: 7. This CDR3 reads CASSGWGTGTDTQYF. In DNA, the CDR3 is TGTGCCAGCAGCGGCTGGGGGACAGGGACAGATACGCAGTATTTT.

This rearrangement joins TRBV19 to TRBJ2-7, with TRBD1 as a possible D gene (5 bases). The V gene lost 1 base and the J gene lost 4 bases, with 8 bases spanning the gap. The CDR3 is made up of 13 amino acids. The germline CDR1 and CDR2 sequences are LNHDA and SQIVND (reference sequence). The CDR3 loop is CASSIGRQYEQYF. For the CDR3, the DNA is TGTGCCAGTAGTATAGGAAGACAGTACGAGCAGTACTTC.

The chain is built from TRBV7-9 and TRBJ1-3; no reliable D call. The CDR3 runs 15 residues. V was shortened by 3 bases and J by 0 bases, with 9 bases between the two germline ends. The germline V gene encodes CDR1 SEHNR and CDR2 FQNEAQ (reference sequence). CDR3 DNA sequence: TGTGCCAGCAGCTTCCTCATGAGCTCTGGAAACACCATATATTTT. Protein sequence: CASSFLMSSGNTIYF.

The chain has TRBV15 and TRBJ2-1; unclear D gene. The CDR3 consists of 16 residues. Germline V gene sequence: CDR1 LNHNV, CDR2 YYDKDF (reference sequence). Trimming pared 3 bases from V and 4 bases from J, leaving 16 bases between. CDR3 loop: CATSSRSISAYNEQFF. The CDR3 region has the DNA TGTGCCACCAGCAGTCGGAGTATCTCTGCTTACAATGAGCAGTTCTTC.

The chain uses TRBV6-6 and TRBJ2-7, with D maybe TRBD1 (5 bases). The germline V gene encodes CDR1 MNHNY and CDR2 SVGAGI (reference sequence). This CDR3 has 13 residues. V dropped 8 bases and J dropped 3 bases, with 14 bases sitting between them. CDR3: CASAQGIFYEQYF. The CDR3 coding sequence is TGTGCCAGCGCCCAGGGTATTTTCTACGAGCAGTACTTC.

This clone was counted a single time. The chain has TRBV10-1 and TRBJ2-1, with 8 positions matching TRBD1. The CDR3 totals 15 residues. V was clipped by 2 bases and J by 5 bases; unmatched bases: 5. The germline gives CDR1 WNHNN, CDR2 SYGVQD (reference sequence). The CDR3 sequence is CASSEGGQGDNEQFF. CDR3 bases: TGCGCCAGCAGTGAGGGAGGACAGGGTGACAATGAGCAGTTCTTC.

This clone is a singleton in its sample. The genes are TRBV6-2 or TRBV6-3 and TRBJ1-5; 8 nucleotides line up with TRBD1. The CDR3 has 17 residues. After removal of 5 bases from V and 0 bases from J, the junction contained 9 bases not matched to a gene. In germline, CDR1 is MNHEY, CDR2 SVGEGT. CDR3 DNA sequence: TGTGCCAGCAGTAAAGCCAACAGGGGGTATAGCAATCAGCCCCAGCATTTT. Translating gives CASSKANRGYSNQPQHF.

The CDR3 loop reads CASSSGLAGAEQFF. CDR3 sequence (DNA): TGTGCCAGCAGTTCCGGACTAGCGGGAGCTGAGCAGTTCTTC. The V and J genes are TRBV6-1 and TRBJ2-1; 13 bases line up with TRBD2. Germline CDR1 reads MNHNS; CDR2 reads SASEGT. The J segment lost 9 bases and the V segment lost 5 bases, leaving 4 bases of the junction unmatched. The CDR3 is made up of 14 amino acids.

This chain uses TRBV27 with TRBJ2-3; weak D call: TRBD2 (6 bases). V was trimmed by 5 bases and J by 2 bases, leaving 23 bases between them. This CDR3 has 18 amino acids. The germline V gene has CDR1 MNHEY and CDR2 SMNVEV (reference sequence). The CDR3: CASSPFPYTTGVTDTQYF. Here the CDR3 DNA reads TGTGCCAGCAGTCCATTCCCCTACACAACGGGGGTCACAGATACGCAGTATTTT.

This clone was observed a handful of times. This sequence joins TRBV19 and TRBJ1-4, with 7 bases lining up with TRBD1. With V trimmed by 4 bases and J by 2 bases, 1 base remained unmatched. The CDR3 length is 14 residues. In germline, CDR1 is LNHDA, CDR2 SQIVND (reference sequence). The CDR3 reads CASSRGQTNEKLFF. The DNA for the CDR3 is TGTGCCAGTAGTAGGGGACAGACTAATGAAAAACTGTTTTTT. Using reference TRBV19 and TRBJ1-4 for the parts outside the CDR3, the full variable domain is DGGITQSPKYLFRKEGQNVTLSCEQNLNHDAMYWYRQDPGQGLRLIYYSQIVNDFQKGDIAEGYSVSREKKESFPLTVTSAQKNPTAFYLCASSRGQTNEKLFFGSGTQLSVL.

This clone was found once. This chain joins TRBV29-1 and TRBJ1-1; 7 bases agree with TRBD1. The CDR3 is made up of 10 amino acids. Germline lookup yields CDR1 SQVTM and CDR2 ANQGSEA. With 7 bases clipped from V and 7 bases from J, the junction kept 3 bases outside the gene matches. The CDR3 sequence: CSAGDSEAFF. The CDR3 nucleotides are TGCAGCGCTGGGGACAGTGAAGCTTTCTTT. The whole variable domain, filled in from reference TRBV29-1 and TRBJ1-1, reads SAVISQKPSRDICQRGTSLTIQCQVDSQVTMMFWYRQQPGQSLTLIATANQGSEATYESGFVIDKFPISRPNLTFSTLTVSNMSPEDSSIYLCSAGDSEAFFGQGTRLTVV.

V gene TRBV2 combines with J gene TRBJ1-2; perhaps TRBD1 as D (6 bases). The CDR3 covers 14 residues. From germline, CDR1 is SNHLY and CDR2 FYNNEI. V was shortened by 6 bases and J by 8 bases, with 19 bases between the two germline ends. The CDR3 reads CASRETGGAAGYTF. DNA of the CDR3: TGTGCCAGCAGGGAGACGGGGGGCGCGGCAGGCTACACCTTC.

The V call is TRBV7-3, the J call TRBJ1-2, with unresolved D. V gave up 5 bases and J gave up 0 bases, with 13 bases separating them. Germline V gene sequence: CDR1 SGHTA, CDR2 FQGTGA. The CDR3 is 15 amino acids. Here the CDR3 reads CASSLEPPSNYGYTF. DNA of the CDR3: TGTGCCAGCAGCCTTGAGCCACCATCTAACTATGGCTACACCTTC. The full variable domain, its missing parts supplied by reference TRBV7-3 and TRBJ1-2, is GAGVSQTPSNKVTEKGKYVELRCDPISGHTALYWYRQSLGQGPEFLIYFQGTGAADDSGLPNDRFFAVRPEGSVSTLKIQRTERGDSAVYLCASSLEPPSNYGYTFGSGTRLTVV.

The sample holds a few counts of this clone. V is TRBV6-6 and J is TRBJ1-5, with TRBD1 as a possible D gene (6 bases). Trimming stripped 6 bases from V and 1 base from J, with 7 bases between. This CDR3 spans 13 amino acids. Germline-derived CDR1 and CDR2 are MNHNY and SVGAGI (reference sequence). Here the CDR3 DNA reads TGTGCCAGCAGAAGGGGGAGCAATCAGCCCCAGCATTTT. It translates to CASRRGSNQPQHF.

In this sample, this clone turned up a few times. The chain combines TRBV19 with TRBJ1-5; no firm D call. V lost 0 bases and J 2 bases, leaving 11 bases between the germline ends. Germline CDR1 LNHDA, CDR2 SQIVND (reference sequence). CDR3 length: 16 residues. CDR3 coding DNA: TGTGCCAGTAGTATAGATATTGCACTGGGCAATCAGCCCCAGCATTTT. Protein: CASSIDIALGNQPQHF.

Only one count was recorded for this clone. The chain is built from TRBV19 and TRBJ2-7; 7 bases map to TRBD1. The trim removed 10 bases at V and 1 base at J, leaving 13 bases unmatched. Germline V gives CDR1 LNHDA, CDR2 SQIVND (reference sequence). This CDR3 is 15 amino acids long. The CDR3 nucleotides are TGTGCCACCTTCAACCCTTCAGGGGGTTCCTACGAGCAGTACTTC. It yields the protein CATFNPSGGSYEQYF.

This clone was found once. The CDR3 sequence: CATSQGSGNTIYF. As DNA, the CDR3 is TGTGCCACCAGCCAGGGGTCTGGAAACACCATATATTTT. The chain joins TRBV24-1 to TRBJ1-3; D is perhaps TRBD1 (6 bases). The CDR3 extends over 13 amino acids. V lost 7 bases, J lost 1 base, and 7 bases lay in between. From germline, CDR1 is KGHDR and CDR2 SFDVKD.

This clone appeared a single time. The CDR3 coding sequence is TGTGCCAGCTCCCCGAGGAGGGGTAATGAAAAACTGTTTTTT. Its translation is CASSPRRGNEKLFF. This chain uses TRBV6-5 with TRBJ1-4; D possibly corresponds to TRBD1 (5 bases). From germline, CDR1 is MNHEY and CDR2 SVGAGI. The length of the CDR3 is 14 residues. Trimming left V 8 bases short and J 4 bases short, with 14 bases between.

This clone was seen only a few times. This sequence joins TRBV2 and TRBJ1-2; 7 bases agree with TRBD1. V dropped 8 bases and J dropped 7; count of bases not matched to a gene: 10. The CDR3 has 13 amino acids. Germline loops: CDR1 SNHLY, CDR2 FYNNEI. In DNA form, the CDR3 reads TGTGCCAGCCGCCGGGAGGGGGCGGGTGGCTACACCTTC. This encodes CASRREGAGGYTF.

This clone occurred once. This chain uses TRBV30 with TRBJ1-1; 11 bases align to TRBD1. The CDR3 extends over 14 amino acids. Germline CDR1 GTSNPN, CDR2 SVGIG (reference sequence). J was trimmed by 4 bases and V by 3 bases; bases with no gene match: 4. CDR3: CAWRGGTGGTEAFF. CDR3 coding DNA: TGTGCCTGGAGGGGGGGGACAGGGGGCACTGAAGCTTTCTTT.

The chain is built from TRBV21-1 and TRBJ2-2; the D call of TRBD1 is as the table states it, not checked on the DNA. TRBV21-1 is classified as a pseudogene. This CDR3 contains 18 residues. The CDR3 is CASSTTTGTAENTGELFF. The CDR3 nucleotides read TGTGCCAGCAGCACTACTACCGGGACAGCTGAAAACACCGGGGAGCTGTTTTTT.

This clone was counted once. The chain employs TRBV3-1 (or the pseudogene TRBV3-2) and TRBJ2-7; D gene unclear. The V gene's germline CDR1 is LGHDT and CDR2 YNNKEL (reference sequence). With 6 bases removed from V and 2 bases from J, the gap between germline ends came to 14 bases. CDR3 size: 14 residues. The CDR3 DNA reads as TGTGCCAGCAGTCATAGAAATCCAACCTACGAGCAGTACTTC. The encoded protein is CASSHRNPTYEQYF.

The table lists this clone with a few counts. Different DNA sequences within this sample yield the same CDR3. The genes are TRBV7-2 and TRBJ1-1; no clear D gene. The ends were cut back, 4 bases at V and 1 base at J, with 13 bases in the middle. The CDR3 is 15 residues long. CDR1 and CDR2 (germline): SGHTA, FQGNSA. The CDR3 sequence is CASSSNTGRNTEAFF. The CDR3 DNA sequence: TGTGCCAGCAGCTCCAATACCGGGAGGAACACTGAAGCTTTCTTT.

This chain links TRBV6-6 with TRBJ1-3, with D unresolved. This CDR3 is 12 amino acids long. In germline, CDR1 is MNHNY, CDR2 SVGAGI (reference sequence). With 8 bases removed from V and 4 bases from J, the gap between germline ends came to 9 bases. The CDR3 coding sequence is TGTGCCAGCGCGGGGAGCGGAAACACCATATATTTT. Translated: CASAGSGNTIYF.

The chain carries TRBV24-1 and TRBJ2-3; maybe TRBD2 (5 bases). The CDR3 contains 17 residues. Germline V lookup: CDR1 KGHDR, CDR2 SFDVKD. The V end was cut by 5 bases, the J end by 4 bases, with 21 bases between. The CDR3 reads CATSGPGPYGRADTQYF. The CDR3 DNA is TGTGCCACCAGTGGTCCCGGGCCCTACGGGCGGGCAGATACGCAGTATTTT.

V gene TRBV6-6 combines with J gene TRBJ1-2; D may be TRBD1 (5 bases). This CDR3 is built from 10 residues. Germline CDR1 MNHNY, CDR2 SVGAGI (reference sequence). Trimming left V 8 bases short and J 6 bases short, with 7 bases between. The DNA of the CDR3 is TGTGCCAGCGGGGGGGATGGCTACACCTTC. It codes for CASGGDGYTF.

The chain employs TRBV30 and TRBJ2-1; TRBD2 agrees at 8 bases. The CDR3 consists of 15 residues. Looked up from germline, CDR1 is GTSNPN and CDR2 is SVGIG (reference sequence). V trimming: 5 bases; J trimming: 5 bases; junction bases outside the gene matches: 11. The DNA for the CDR3 is TGTGCCTGGGGGCCAGGACTAGCTCGCGACAATGAGCAGTTCTTC. It specifies CAWGPGLARDNEQFF.

The chain carries TRBV11-2 and TRBJ1-1; D perhaps matches TRBD1 (6 bases). CDR1 and CDR2 (germline): SGHAT, FQNNGV. The V and J ends lost 5 bases and 1 base respectively, with 17 bases between them. This CDR3 comprises 16 residues. The CDR3 DNA follows: TGTGCCAGCAGCCAAAGCCCCAGGGGCCCGAACACTGAAGCTTTCTTT. Protein: CASSQSPRGPNTEAFF.

The chain employs TRBV30 and TRBJ1-4; 9 bases line up with TRBD1. CDR3 length: 15 residues. CDR1 and CDR2 (germline): GTSNPN, SVGIG (reference sequence). V dropped 5 bases and J dropped 5; count of bases not matched to a gene: 9. DNA for the CDR3: TGTGCCTGGTCTAATCCGGGACAGGGAAATGAAAAACTGTTTTTT. Translated, it gives CAWSNPGQGNEKLFF. Filled out from reference TRBV30 and TRBJ1-4, the complete variable domain reads SQTIHQWPATLVQPVGSPLSLECTVEGTSNPNLYWYRQAAGRGLQLLFYSVGIGQISSEVPQNLSASRPQDRQFILSSKKLLLSDSGFYLCAWSNPGQGNEKLFFGSGTQLSVL.

The J gene is TRBJ2-1, the V gene TRBV5-1, with D maybe TRBD2 (6 bases). This CDR3 contains 15 residues. Germline V gene lookup returns CDR1 SGHRS and CDR2 YFSETQ. V was trimmed by 2 bases and J by 6 bases, leaving 15 bases between them. CDR3 nucleotide sequence: TGCGCCAGCAGCTTATCACGGGAGTGGGCCAATGAGCAGTTCTTC. Translating it yields CASSLSREWANEQFF.

This chain links TRBV12-5 with TRBJ1-5; no clear D gene. Germline V gene sequence: CDR1 LGHNT, CDR2 FRNRAP. V was trimmed by 3 bases and J by 1 base, leaving 7 bases between them. The CDR3 covers 14 residues. The CDR3: CASGFGGSNQPQHF. CDR3 sequence (DNA): TGTGCTAGTGGTTTCGGCGGGAGCAATCAGCCCCAGCATTTT.